One and the same sample provided the 16 T cell receptor beta chains below, sequenced in a study of technical replicates of blood from a few donors (dated by TCRdb to 2016 to 2017). Libraries were constructed by the immunoSEQ multiplex PCR assay. This is the immuneACCESS table as TCRdb keeps it, with only in-frame sequences that have V and J called. A part of the clones is gone; compared with another copy, unresolved V genes explain less than half, and the rest is unexplained. The sample yields about 100,000 clones; over 95% were counted once. The ten largest clones capture 0.2% to 0.25% of the sample. Sequencing used T cells isolated from PBMCs. All receptors come from a human donor in good health.

V usage is TRBV28 and J usage is TRBJ2-7; no clear D. The germline V gene encodes CDR1 MDHEN and CDR2 SYDVKM. Trimming removed 6 bases from V and 0 bases from J, with 9 bases in between. CDR3 length: 13 residues. This CDR3 is CASSQRSSYEQYF. In DNA, the CDR3 is TGTGCCAGCAGCCAACGGAGCTCCTACGAGCAGTACTTC.

The gene calls are TRBV7-8 and TRBJ1-5; 7 nucleotides line up with TRBD1. Germline V lookup: CDR1 SGHVS, CDR2 FQNEAQ. CDR3 length equals 15 residues. V was clipped by 4 bases and J by 6 bases; unmatched bases: 9. CDR3 in DNA: TGTGCCAGCAGCTCCTCGACAGGGTTCGGTCAGCCCCAGCATTTT. Protein: CASSSSTGFGQPQHF.

The rearrangement links TRBV5-4 to TRBJ2-3, with 8 bases fitting TRBD2. V lost 4 bases and J lost 1; bases outside the gene matches: 5. Looked up from germline, CDR1 is SGHNT and CDR2 is YYREEE (reference sequence). The CDR3 is 15 residues long. CDR3 nucleotide sequence: TGTGCCAGCAGCCGGCGGCGGGAGGGCACAGATACGCAGTATTTT. Its translation: CASSRRREGTDTQYF. The full variable domain, in which reference TRBV5-4 and TRBJ2-3 provide the parts outside the CDR3, is ETGVTQSPTHLIKTRGQQVTLRCSSQSGHNTVSWYQQALGQGPQFIFQYYREEENGRGNFPPRFSGLQFPNYSSELNVNALELDDSALYLCASSRRREGTDTQYFGPGTRLTVL.

CDR3 amino acids: CASSSSIGHSQETQYF. The CDR3 DNA reads as TGTGCCAGCAGCTCCTCGATTGGACACTCCCAAGAGACCCAGTACTTC. The chain couples TRBV7-2 to TRBJ2-5; perhaps TRBD1 as D (5 bases). V was shortened by 4 bases and J by 1 base, with 16 bases between the two germline ends. The germline gives CDR1 SGHTA, CDR2 FQGNSA. The CDR3 has 16 amino acids.

CDR3: CASSPGTGGNTIYF. The CDR3 DNA follows: TGTGCCAGCAGCCCGGGGACAGGCGGAAACACCATATATTTT. The chain combines TRBV7-8 with TRBJ1-3; 8 nucleotides align to TRBD1. The germline gives CDR1 SGHVS, CDR2 FQNEAQ. The ends lost 5 bases at V and 4 bases at J; junction bases unmatched: 4. The CDR3 has 14 residues.

The chain has TRBV7-3 and TRBJ2-1, with 7 positions matching TRBD2. Looked up from germline, CDR1 is SGHTA and CDR2 is FQGTGA. The junction had 13 bases not matched to a gene; V was cut back by 5 bases and J by 6 bases. This CDR3 comprises 16 residues. The CDR3 protein is CASSPHSGGGFNEQFF. In nucleotides, the CDR3 is TGTGCCAGCAGCCCGCATAGTGGGGGGGGGTTCAATGAGCAGTTCTTC.

This clone was detected once. The chain combines TRBV5-1 with TRBJ1-2; 8 bases are a match to TRBD1. With 5 bases clipped from V and 3 bases from J, the junction kept 15 bases outside the gene matches. The CDR3 runs to 17 residues. Looked up from germline, CDR1 is SGHRS and CDR2 is YFSETQ. The CDR3 sequence: CASRQGVYLLADYGYTF. In DNA form, the CDR3 reads TGCGCCAGCAGACAGGGGGTTTACTTACTTGCAGACTATGGCTACACCTTC. The full variable domain, its missing parts supplied by reference TRBV5-1 and TRBJ1-2, is KAGVTQTPRYLIKTRGQQVTLSCSPISGHRSVSWYQQTPGQGLQFLFEYFSETQRNKGNFPGRFSGRQFSNSRSEMNVSTLELGDSALYLCASRQGVYLLADYGYTFGSGTRLTVV.

The chain recombines TRBV19 with TRBJ2-3; 11 nucleotides line up with TRBD2. The germline V gene has CDR1 LNHDA and CDR2 SQIVND (reference sequence). V dropped 2 bases and J dropped 2; count of bases not matched to a gene: 18. This CDR3 region has 21 residues. As DNA, the CDR3 is TGTGCCAGTAGTATACCCCCCCAACTAGCGGGAGAGGGCGTTGACACAGATACGCAGTATTTT. It encodes CASSIPPQLAGEGVDTDTQYF.

The chain has TRBV28 and TRBJ2-5, with 9 bases identical to TRBD1. CDR1 and CDR2 from the germline V gene are MDHEN and SYDVKM. The CDR3 contains 15 residues. V lost 5 bases and J lost 4; bases outside the gene matches: 8. CDR3 residues: CASSRLTGGVETQYF. The CDR3 region has the DNA TGTGCCAGCAGTCGCCTAACAGGGGGCGTAGAGACCCAGTACTTC.

The chain carries TRBV9 and TRBJ1-5; TRBD1 aligns across 7 bases. V shed 9 bases, J shed 6 bases, and the junction held 18 bases outside the gene matches. This CDR3 is 16 amino acids long. CDR1 is SGDLS, CDR2 YYNGEE, per germline. The CDR3 loop is CANTQIRQGRGQPQHF. CDR3 bases: TGTGCCAACACCCAGATACGACAGGGTAGGGGTCAGCCCCAGCATTTT.

The J gene is TRBJ2-5, the V gene TRBV28, with unresolved D. Germline assignment: CDR1 MDHEN and CDR2 SYDVKM. Trimming left V 6 bases short and J 0 bases short, with 11 bases between. The CDR3 has 14 residues. The CDR3 DNA reads TGTGCCAGCAGCTCGACATTTTACCAAGAGACCCAGTACTTC. It specifies CASSSTFYQETQYF.

V gene TRBV28 combines with J gene TRBJ1-5; 9 nucleotides match TRBD1. This CDR3 has 16 amino acids. Germline assignment: CDR1 MDHEN and CDR2 SYDVKM. J lost 6 bases, V lost 3 bases, and 9 bases had no gene match. The DNA for the CDR3 is TGTGCCAGCAGTTTTGGATACACGGACAGGGGTCAGCCCCAGCATTTT. Its protein product is CASSFGYTDRGQPQHF.

This clone showed up just a few times. This chain joins TRBV5-1 and TRBJ2-1; TRBD2 is a possible D gene (5 bases). Trimming shortened V by 4 bases and J by 1 base, and 15 bases separated the two germline ends. The CDR3 loop spans 16 amino acids. CDR1 and CDR2 from the germline V gene are SGHRS and YFSETQ. CDR3 region: CASSGLGSGSYNEQFF. Written as DNA, the CDR3 is TGCGCCAGCAGCGGCTTGGGCTCGGGGTCCTACAATGAGCAGTTCTTC.

This rearrangement joins TRBV9 to TRBJ2-1, with D tentatively TRBD2 (5 bases). Germline CDR1 reads SGDLS; CDR2 reads YYNGEE. The CDR3 sequence is 14 residues long. The V end lost 3 bases, the J end lost 7 bases, and 14 bases lay between the germline ends. The CDR3 DNA reads TGTGCCAGCAGCGCGCGGGTCTTCCCGAATGAGCAGTTCTTC. Translation gives CASSARVFPNEQFF.

The gene calls are TRBV7-8 and TRBJ1-1; 7 bases agree with TRBD1. CDR1 is SGHVS, CDR2 FQNEAQ, per germline. The V gene end was trimmed by 2 bases and the J gene end by 4 bases; junction bases not matched to a gene: 4. The CDR3 has 14 residues. CDR3 sequence: CASSLRQGGTEAFF. The CDR3 bases are TGTGCCAGCAGCTTACGACAGGGTGGCACTGAAGCTTTCTTT.

This clone was recorded once. The V gene is TRBV2, the J gene TRBJ2-5, with TRBD2 matching 12 bases. Germline CDR1 SNHLY, CDR2 FYNNEI. The CDR3 runs 12 residues. The V gene end was trimmed by 10 bases and the J gene end by 5 bases; junction bases not matched to a gene: 2. The CDR3 nucleotides are TGTGCCACAGGGACTAGCGGGGAGACCCAGTACTTC. Translation: CATGTSGETQYF.